The 14 T cell receptor beta chains below come from one sample, sequenced in a study of blood T cell repertoires in COVID-19. The repertoire was sequenced with immunoSEQ multiplex PCR; TCRdb's copy has only in-frame clones and lacks some. The sample lists just over 350,000 clones; approximately 86% were seen once. Sample: peripheral blood. The receptor source for this set is a woman aged 55-69 years with COVID-19, enrolled during active disease.

This rearrangement joins TRBV12-3 or TRBV12-4 to TRBJ2-1, with no clear D. The V end lost 4 bases, the J end lost 9 bases, and 7 bases lay between the germline ends. The length of the CDR3 is 11 residues. The CDR3 DNA sequence: TGTGCCAGCAGTTCGAGGTTTGAGCAGTTCTTC. Translating it yields CASSSRFEQFF.

Only one count was recorded for this clone. The CDR3 loop reads CASSPGHFYGYTF. DNA for the CDR3: TGTGCCAGCAGTCCGGGACACTTCTATGGCTACACCTTC. The chain uses TRBV27 and TRBJ1-2; possible D gene TRBD1, 6 bases. Germline CDR1 is MNHEY and CDR2 is SMNVEV (reference sequence). V was trimmed by 5 bases and J by 4 bases, leaving 11 bases between them. The CDR3 contains 13 residues.

CDR3 nucleotides: TGTGCCAGCAGTTACTGGGACAGGGGTAATGAAAAACTGTTTTTT. This sequence encodes CASSYWDRGNEKLFF. The chain uses TRBV7-9 and TRBJ1-4; 10 bases are shared with TRBD1. Germline-derived CDR1 and CDR2 are SEHNR and FQNEAQ (reference sequence). The CDR3 totals 15 residues. J was trimmed by 4 bases and V by 6 bases; bases with no gene match: 5.

V gene TRBV29-1 combines with J gene TRBJ2-7; 10 bases align to TRBD1. CDR3 length equals 13 residues. Per germline, CDR1 SQVTM and CDR2 ANQGSEA. V trimming: 4 bases; J trimming: 3 bases; junction bases outside the gene matches: 3. The CDR3 DNA reads as TGCAGCGTTGTTGGGACAGGGGTCTACGAGCAGTACTTC. Amino acid sequence: CSVVGTGVYEQYF.

This sequence joins TRBV20-1 and TRBJ1-5; possibly TRBD1 for D (6 bases). V was pared by 3 bases and J by 2 bases, with 14 bases between. There are 15 residues in the CDR3. CDR1 and CDR2 (germline): DFQATT, SNEGSKA (reference sequence). The CDR3 region is CSASLDSLGNQPQHF. The CDR3 DNA is TGCAGTGCTAGTTTGGACAGCCTCGGCAATCAGCCCCAGCATTTT.

In its sample, this clone was seen once. CDR3 in DNA: TGTGCCAGCGGAGCCATGAACACTGAAGCTTTCTTT. This translates into CASGAMNTEAFF. The chain couples TRBV6-5 to TRBJ1-1; no clear D. The CDR3 sequence is 12 residues long. The V and J ends lost 8 bases and 0 bases respectively, with 7 bases between them. Germline values: CDR1 MNHEY, CDR2 SVGAGI.

This chain joins TRBV4-2 and TRBJ1-2; 7 bases are a match to TRBD1. V trimming: 4 bases; J trimming: 2 bases; junction bases outside the gene matches: 4. The CDR3 sequence is 14 residues long. Germline V gene sequence: CDR1 LGHNA, CDR2 YNFKEQ. CDR3 nucleotide sequence: TGTGCCAGCAGCCCCCGACAGGGAAACTATGGCTACACCTTC. As protein: CASSPRQGNYGYTF.

The gene calls are TRBV7-6 and TRBJ1-3; TRBD1 is a possible D gene (6 bases). Trimming left V 5 bases short and J 4 bases short, with 9 bases between. The germline V gene has CDR1 SGHVS and CDR2 FNYEAQ. CDR3 length: 13 residues. CDR3 in DNA: TGTGCCAGCAGCCCGGGACACGGAAACACCATATATTTT. Its translation is CASSPGHGNTIYF.

V usage is TRBV2 and J usage is TRBJ1-1, with 7 bases aligning to TRBD1. The CDR3 has 13 residues. The germline V gene encodes CDR1 SNHLY and CDR2 FYNNEI. Germline trimming cut 8 bases from V and 1 base from J; bases unmatched to any gene: 4. CDR3 residues: CASSTGPNTEAFF. The DNA for the CDR3 is TGTGCCAGCTCGACAGGGCCGAACACTGAAGCTTTCTTT.

The gene calls are TRBV5-1 and TRBJ2-5, with 13 bases identical to TRBD2. Germline V gene data show CDR1 as SGHRS and CDR2 as YFSETQ. There are 18 residues in the CDR3. The J segment lost 0 bases and the V segment lost 4 bases, leaving 9 bases of the junction unmatched. The CDR3 here is CASSPGLAGEMYQETQYF. The CDR3 bases are TGCGCCAGCAGCCCCGGACTAGCGGGGGAGATGTACCAAGAGACCCAGTACTTC.

This rearrangement joins TRBV7-2 to TRBJ2-7, with 9 bases aligning to TRBD2. The CDR3 length is 15 residues. The V and J ends lost 3 bases and 2 bases, in that order; junction bases with no gene match: 5. Germline-derived CDR1 and CDR2 are SGHTA and FQGNSA. In nucleotides, the CDR3 is TGTGCCAGCAGCTTTCTAGCGGGGCTACCCTACGAGCAGTACTTC. This gives the protein CASSFLAGLPYEQYF.

This chain connects TRBV7-2 to TRBJ2-4; 12 bases are shared with TRBD2. CDR1 and CDR2 (germline): SGHTA, FQGNSA. V lost 4 bases and J lost 3; bases outside the gene matches: 10. The CDR3 runs to 18 residues. Here the CDR3 DNA reads TGTGCCAGCAGCTCCCCCCCCCGGACTAGCGGGGTCAAAAACATTCAGTACTTC. Residues: CASSSPPRTSGVKNIQYF.

As for this clone: The sample has other DNA sequences that encode this CDR3 too. The J gene is TRBJ1-5, the V gene TRBV5-1; unclear D gene. Germline CDR1 and CDR2: SGHRS and YFSETQ. Trimming stripped 0 bases from V and 6 bases from J, with 7 bases between. The CDR3 runs 13 residues. Written as DNA, the CDR3 is TGCGCCAGCAGCTTGGCCGCAGGTCAGCCCCAGCATTTT. Translated: CASSLAAGQPQHF.

This clone appeared once. The chain recombines TRBV2 with TRBJ1-2, with D tentatively TRBD1 (6 bases). V lost 5 bases to trimming and J lost 5 bases, with 15 bases between them. This CDR3 is 14 amino acids long. The germline V gene encodes CDR1 SNHLY and CDR2 FYNNEI. CDR3 DNA: TGTGCCAGCAGTCGGGACACACAATCATATGGCTACACCTTC. Protein product: CASSRDTQSYGYTF.